The 10 T cell receptor beta chains listed next were all sequenced from one sample in a study of T cell changes during pregnancy in multiple sclerosis. Libraries were prepared by immunoSEQ multiplex PCR; TCRdb keeps only in-frame clonotypes and omits some of them. The table has 30,000 to 45,000 clones, 91% seen once. Sequencing used CD4+ T cells from peripheral blood mononuclear cells, obtained in the second trimester of pregnancy. These receptors were collected from a female donor in good health, enrolled as a control in a pregnancy study.

The gene calls are TRBV7-2 and TRBJ2-5; 10 bases match TRBD2. The CDR3 length is 18 residues. Germline-derived CDR1 and CDR2 are SGHTA and FQGNSA. V lost 4 bases to trimming and J lost 4 bases; unmatched junction nucleotides: 15. The CDR3 protein is CASSWTLAGAAGGETQYF. CDR3 nucleotides: TGTGCCAGCAGCTGGACGCTAGCGGGAGCCGCCGGGGGAGAGACCCAGTACTTC. The full variable domain, in which reference TRBV7-2 and TRBJ2-5 provide the parts outside the CDR3, is GAGVSQSPSNKVTEKGKDVELRCDPISGHTALYWYRQSLGQGLEFLIYFQGNSAPDKSGLPSDRFSAERTGGSVSTLTIQRTQQEDSAVYLCASSWTLAGAAGGETQYFGPGTRLLVL.

Here the CDR3 reads CASSQLAGVLQETQYF. The CDR3 DNA is TGCGCCAGCAGCCAATTAGCGGGGGTCCTCCAAGAGACCCAGTACTTC. V gene TRBV4-1 combines with J gene TRBJ2-5; the match to TRBD2 covers 9 bases. The CDR3 is 16 amino acids. CDR1 is MGHRA and CDR2 is YSYEKL in the germline V gene. J was trimmed by 1 base and V by 2 bases; bases with no gene match: 5.

This chain joins TRBV14 and TRBJ2-7; TRBD1 aligns across 10 bases. The V gene's germline CDR1 is SGHDN and CDR2 FVKESK. V was pared by 3 bases and J by 0 bases, with 8 bases of the junction left unmatched. This CDR3 has 17 amino acids. In nucleotides, the CDR3 is TGTGCCAGCAGCCAGAGGACAGGGGGGATAAGCTCCTACGAGCAGTACTTC. This gives the protein CASSQRTGGISSYEQYF.

This chain uses TRBV19 with TRBJ1-2; D is undetermined. There are 14 residues in the CDR3. CDR1 is LNHDA and CDR2 is SQIVND in the germline V gene (reference sequence). V was shortened by 3 bases and J by 3 bases, with 11 bases between the two germline ends. DNA of the CDR3: TGTGCCAGTAGTATTCCCGGGAACCACTATGGCTACACCTTC. This codes for CASSIPGNHYGYTF. Filled out from reference TRBV19 and TRBJ1-2, the complete variable domain reads DGGITQSPKYLFRKEGQNVTLSCEQNLNHDAMYWYRQDPGQGLRLIYYSQIVNDFQKGDIAEGYSVSREKKESFPLTVTSAQKNPTAFYLCASSIPGNHYGYTFGSGTRLTVV.

Comment on this clone: Sequence at one end of the junction differs from germline and may be a read error. The J gene is TRBJ2-5, the V gene TRBV18, with 7 nucleotides matching TRBD1. CDR3 length: 14 residues. CDR1 and CDR2 (germline): KGHSH, LQKENI. The CDR3 protein is CASSPGQSQVTQYF. As DNA, the CDR3 is TGTGCCAGCTCACCGGGACAGTCCCAAGTGACCCAGTACTTC.

The genes are TRBV28 and TRBJ1-1; D unresolved. The germline V gene encodes CDR1 MDHEN and CDR2 SYDVKM. Trimming took 5 bases from V and 0 from J, leaving 7 bases between them. There are 13 residues in the CDR3. This CDR3 reads CASSPYMNTEAFF. The CDR3 coding sequence is TGTGCCAGCAGTCCTTATATGAACACTGAAGCTTTCTTT.

The chain carries TRBV27 and TRBJ2-7; TRBD1 might be the D (6 bases). This CDR3 has 15 amino acids. Trimming took 4 bases from V and 2 from J, leaving 15 bases between them. Germline V CDR1 and CDR2: MNHEY, SMNVEV (reference sequence). This chain's CDR3 is CASSSRDTSTYEQYF. The DNA of the CDR3 is TGTGCCAGCAGTTCACGGGACACCAGTACCTACGAGCAGTACTTC.

The rearrangement joins TRBV9 to TRBJ1-3, with TRBD1 matching over 8 bases. The CDR3 consists of 14 residues. Looked up from germline, CDR1 is SGDLS and CDR2 is YYNGEE. The trim removed 4 bases at V and 5 bases at J, leaving 5 bases unmatched. The CDR3 spells CASSLGQGRNTIYF. CDR3 sequence (DNA): TGTGCCAGCAGCCTCGGACAGGGAAGAAACACCATATATTTT. The whole variable domain, filled in from reference TRBV9 and TRBJ1-3, reads DSGVTQTPKHLITATGQRVTLRCSPRSGDLSVYWYQQSLDQGLQFLIQYYNGEERAKGNILERFSAQQFPDLHSELNLSSLELGDSALYFCASSLGQGRNTIYFGEGSWLTVV.

Only a few counts were recorded for this clone. The chain uses TRBV30 and TRBJ1-5; D is unresolved. Germline CDR1 is GTSNPN and CDR2 is SVGIG (reference sequence). V lost 0 bases and J lost 1, with 10 bases in between. This CDR3 has 15 residues. CDR3 sequence (DNA): TGTGCCTGGAGTGTACTAGGGTCGAGCAATCAGCCCCAGCATTTT. Translated: CAWSVLGSSNQPQHF.

V is TRBV2 and J is TRBJ2-7, with TRBD1 identical over 12 bases. Germline values: CDR1 SNHLY, CDR2 FYNNEI. Trimming removed 9 bases from V and 2 bases from J; junction bases left unmatched: 26. There are 21 residues in the CDR3. Here the CDR3 reads CASNFGPGQGARGSGAYEQYF. The CDR3, as DNA: TGTGCCAGTAACTTCGGTCCGGGACAGGGGGCGCGGGGGTCAGGGGCCTACGAGCAGTACTTC. Looking up the rest from reference TRBV2 and TRBJ2-7 gives the full variable domain: EPEVTQTPSHQVTQMGQEVILRCVPISNHLYFYWYRQILGQKVEFLVSFYNNEISEKSEIFDDQFSVERPDGSNFTLKIRSTKLEDSAMYFCASNFGPGQGARGSGAYEQYFGPGTRLTVT.